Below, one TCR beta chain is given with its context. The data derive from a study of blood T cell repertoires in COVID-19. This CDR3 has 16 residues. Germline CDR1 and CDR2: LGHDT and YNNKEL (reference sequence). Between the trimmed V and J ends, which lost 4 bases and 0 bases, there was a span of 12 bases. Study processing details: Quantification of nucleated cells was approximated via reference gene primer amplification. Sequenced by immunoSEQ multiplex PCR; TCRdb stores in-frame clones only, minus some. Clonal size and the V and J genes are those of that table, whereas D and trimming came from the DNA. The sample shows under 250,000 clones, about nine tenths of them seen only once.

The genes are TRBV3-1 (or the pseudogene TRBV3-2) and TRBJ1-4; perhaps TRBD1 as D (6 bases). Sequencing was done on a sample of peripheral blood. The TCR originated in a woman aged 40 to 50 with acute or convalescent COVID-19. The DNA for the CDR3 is TGTGCCAGCAGCCGGGGCGCAGGGGCAACTAATGAAAAACTGTTTTTT. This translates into CASSRGAGATNEKLFF.